Each of the 26 T cell receptor beta chains below was sequenced from the same sample in a study of blood T cell repertoires in COVID-19. The assay was immunoSEQ multiplex PCR, and TCRdb's table has in-frame clones only and misses some. The sample records 25,000 to 35,000 clones, approximately 80% being singletons. Specimen: peripheral blood. The receptors shown here come from a woman at least 80 years old with acute or convalescent COVID-19.

V gene TRBV11-2 combines with J gene TRBJ1-5, with TRBD1 matching 8 bases. With V trimmed by 4 bases and J by 7 bases, 3 bases remained unmatched. The CDR3 sequence is 13 residues long. CDR1 is SGHAT and CDR2 is FQNNGV in the germline V gene. In DNA, the CDR3 is TGTGCCAGCAGCTGGGGACAGGAGCAGCCCCAGCATTTT. Its translation is CASSWGQEQPQHF. The whole variable domain, filled in from reference TRBV11-2 and TRBJ1-5, reads EAGVAQSPRYKIIEKRQSVAFWCNPISGHATLYWYQQILGQGPKLLIQFQNNGVVDDSQLPKDRFSAERLKGVDSTLKIQPAKLEDSAVYLCASSWGQEQPQHFGDGTRLSIL.

The chain has TRBV11-2 and TRBJ2-5; tentative D call: TRBD2 (5 bases). Germline lookup yields CDR1 SGHAT and CDR2 FQNNGV. V lost 5 bases to trimming and J lost 5 bases, with 18 bases between them. This CDR3 is 15 amino acids long. The CDR3 spells CASSPTPGIWETQYF. CDR3 sequence (DNA): TGTGCCAGCAGCCCCACGCCGGGAATATGGGAGACCCAGTACTTC. The full variable domain, its missing parts supplied by reference TRBV11-2 and TRBJ2-5, is EAGVAQSPRYKIIEKRQSVAFWCNPISGHATLYWYQQILGQGPKLLIQFQNNGVVDDSQLPKDRFSAERLKGVDSTLKIQPAKLEDSAVYLCASSPTPGIWETQYFGPGTRLLVL.

The chain carries TRBV7-7 and TRBJ2-5; 9 bases fit TRBD2. The length of the CDR3 is 15 residues. With V trimmed by 1 base and J by 7 bases, 7 bases remained unmatched. CDR1 and CDR2 (germline): SSHAT, FNYEAQ (reference sequence). CDR3 DNA: TGTGCCAGCAGCTTAGAGCGGGGGGCTCGGGGGACCCAGTACTTC. Its translation: CASSLERGARGTQYF.

This clone has a single count. V is TRBV18 and J is TRBJ1-1; 10 bases align to TRBD1. Germline CDR1 reads KGHSH; CDR2 reads LQKENI. CDR3 size: 14 residues. J lost 5 bases, V lost 6 bases, and 6 bases had no gene match. For the CDR3, the DNA is TGTGCCAGCTCCCCCACGGGACAGGGGACTGAAGCTTTCTTT. This codes for CASSPTGQGTEAFF. The full variable domain, its missing parts supplied by reference TRBV18 and TRBJ1-1, is NAGVMQNPRHLVRRRGQEARLRCSPMKGHSHVYWYRQLPEEGLKFMVYLQKENIIDESGMPKERFSAEFPKEGPSILRIQQVVRGDSAAYFCASSPTGQGTEAFFGQGTRLTVV.

The CDR3 sequence: CASSLSLPADTQYF. As DNA, the CDR3 is TGTGCCAGCAGCTTATCCCTCCCGGCAGATACGCAGTATTTT. The chain couples TRBV7-9 to TRBJ2-3; D gene unclear. Germline V gene data show CDR1 as SEHNR and CDR2 as FQNEAQ (reference sequence). This CDR3 is built from 14 residues. V lost 2 bases and J lost 4, with 10 bases in between.

This chain uses TRBV5-1 with TRBJ1-1; 10 nucleotides match TRBD1. Losses at the gene ends were 5 bases for V and 0 bases for J; bases not matched to a gene: 10. This CDR3 comprises 17 residues. Germline lookup yields CDR1 SGHRS and CDR2 YFSETQ. The CDR3 DNA reads TGCGCCAGCAGTCCGGGACAGGGGATGGGTTTGAACACTGAAGCTTTCTTT. Translating it yields CASSPGQGMGLNTEAFF.

The rearrangement links TRBV7-9 to TRBJ2-1, with 9 bases lining up with TRBD2. This CDR3 region has 19 residues. The germline V gene encodes CDR1 SEHNR and CDR2 FQNEAQ (reference sequence). V shed 1 base and J 0 bases; nucleotides not matched to a gene: 10. CDR3 bases: TGTGCCAGCAGCTTAGTGGGGCTAGCGGGGCGGAGCTCCTACAATGAGCAGTTCTTC. Translated: CASSLVGLAGRSSYNEQFF.

The rearrangement uses TRBV2 and TRBJ2-3; 11 bases line up with TRBD2. V lost 11 bases to trimming and J lost 5 bases; unmatched junction nucleotides: 12. The germline CDR1 and CDR2 sequences are SNHLY and FYNNEI. The length of the CDR3 is 15 residues. CDR3 DNA: TGTGCCCGAAACACAGGACTAGCGGGTATAGATACGCAGTATTTT. Translation: CARNTGLAGIDTQYF.

A single count supports this clone. The J gene is TRBJ1-4, the V gene TRBV19; D gene uncertain. Deletions cut 6 bases from V and 2 bases from J, with 10 bases between. Germline V gene sequence: CDR1 LNHDA, CDR2 SQIVND (reference sequence). The CDR3 extends over 14 amino acids. The CDR3 here is CASSLGGTNEKLFF. The CDR3 DNA reads TGTGCCAGTAGCCTAGGTGGCACTAATGAAAAACTGTTTTTT.

This chain joins TRBV28 and TRBJ2-1; D not resolved. The V and J ends lost 7 bases and 6 bases respectively, with 7 bases between them. The CDR3 is 11 residues long. The germline V gene encodes CDR1 MDHEN and CDR2 SYDVKM. The CDR3 reads CASTGGNEQFF. In nucleotides, the CDR3 is TGTGCCAGCACCGGTGGCAATGAGCAGTTCTTC.

The chain carries TRBV6-4 and TRBJ1-2; TRBD1 matches at 9 bases. The CDR3 extends over 12 amino acids. J lost 4 bases, V lost 8 bases, and 2 bases had no gene match. Germline V gene data show CDR1 as MRHNA and CDR2 as SNTAGT. The CDR3 region is CASRGQGYGYTF. The CDR3 bases are TGTGCCAGCCGGGGACAGGGCTATGGCTACACCTTC.

The gene calls are TRBV6-5 and TRBJ2-2, with a possible D match to TRBD1 (6 bases). Germline-derived CDR1 and CDR2 are MNHEY and SVGAGI. The CDR3 has 15 residues. V shed 5 bases and J shed 3 bases, with 13 bases lying between them. The CDR3 nucleotides are TGTGCCAGCAGTCCACAGGGCCCGGACACCGGGGAGCTGTTTTTT. Amino acid sequence: CASSPQGPDTGELFF.

The chain employs TRBV2 and TRBJ1-4; the D gene is possibly TRBD1 (6 bases). V was shortened by 4 bases and J by 10 bases, with 13 bases between the two germline ends. This CDR3 is built from 13 residues. CDR1 and CDR2 (germline): SNHLY, FYNNEI. The DNA for the CDR3 is TGTGCCAGCAGTGTGGGGAGGGGGACAAAACTGTTTTTT. Translating gives CASSVGRGTKLFF. Based on the CDR3 plus reference TRBV2 and TRBJ1-4, the full variable domain is EPEVTQTPSHQVTQMGQEVILRCVPISNHLYFYWYRQILGQKVEFLVSFYNNEISEKSEIFDDQFSVERPDGSNFTLKIRSTKLEDSAMYFCASSVGRGTKLFFGSGTQLSVL.

The chain employs TRBV2 and TRBJ1-1; 8 bases are shared with TRBD1. The length of the CDR3 is 14 residues. J was trimmed by 4 bases and V by 3 bases; bases with no gene match: 4. CDR1 is SNHLY, CDR2 FYNNEI, per germline. The CDR3 region has the DNA TGTGCCAGCAGTGAGAGACAGGGGAGCACTGAAGCTTTCTTT. This gives the protein CASSERQGSTEAFF.

CDR3 nucleotides: TGTGCCAGCAATTCCGGGACAAGGAAATACGAGCAGTACTTC. It translates to CASNSGTRKYEQYF. The chain has TRBV28 and TRBJ2-7; tentatively, D is TRBD1 (6 bases). The CDR3 totals 14 residues. V was trimmed by 7 bases and J by 4 bases, leaving 17 bases between them. Germline CDR1 is MDHEN and CDR2 is SYDVKM.

V is TRBV27 and J is TRBJ2-1, with D tentatively TRBD2 (5 bases). In germline, CDR1 is MNHEY, CDR2 SMNVEV (reference sequence). This CDR3 is built from 16 residues. V was clipped by 5 bases and J by 5 bases, with 19 bases between them. The CDR3 DNA reads TGTGCCAGCAGTCTCTCCCGGGGTCTTGGGAACAATGAGCAGTTCTTC. It codes for CASSLSRGLGNNEQFF.

Only a few counts were recorded for this clone. CDR3 sequence: CASSRLAGRGTGELFF. CDR3 DNA sequence: TGTGCCAGCAGCCGACTAGCGGGGAGGGGCACCGGGGAGCTGTTTTTT. The rearrangement uses TRBV11-2 and TRBJ2-2; 11 positions agree with TRBD2. The CDR3 sequence is 16 residues long. Germline CDR1 SGHAT, CDR2 FQNNGV. Germline trimming cut 5 bases from V and 4 bases from J; bases unmatched to any gene: 6.

This clone was observed a few times. This chain connects TRBV9 to TRBJ2-7, with TRBD1 identical over 12 bases. Trimming at V came to 3 bases and at J to 5 bases, leaving 6 bases not matched to a gene. The length of the CDR3 is 15 residues. Per germline, CDR1 SGDLS and CDR2 YYNGEE. The chain's CDR3 is CASSAGQGARNEQYF. The CDR3 DNA is TGTGCCAGCAGCGCGGGACAGGGGGCAAGAAACGAGCAGTACTTC.

V usage is TRBV6-2 or TRBV6-3 and J usage is TRBJ2-1; no firm D call. V was shortened by 4 bases and J by 9 bases, with 10 bases between the two germline ends. The CDR3 runs to 12 residues. CDR1 is MNHEY, CDR2 SVGEGT, per germline. CDR3 nucleotide sequence: TGTGCCAGCAGTTGGGCGCGAAGTGAGCAGTTCTTC. This sequence encodes CASSWARSEQFF.

The J gene is TRBJ2-7, the V gene TRBV6-5; 9 bases align to TRBD2. V was pared by 0 bases and J by 4 bases, with 1 base of the junction left unmatched. Germline CDR1 is MNHEY and CDR2 is SVGAGI. The CDR3 spans 14 residues. CDR3 coding DNA: TGTGCCAGCAGTTACTCGCGGGAGGGTTACGAGCAGTACTTC. It codes for CASSYSREGYEQYF.

The V call is TRBV27, the J call TRBJ2-3, with D uncertain. This CDR3 has 12 amino acids. Germline V lookup: CDR1 MNHEY, CDR2 SMNVEV (reference sequence). V was clipped by 5 bases and J by 2 bases, with 5 bases between them. The CDR3 sequence: CASSLNTDTQYF. The CDR3 DNA follows: TGTGCCAGCAGTCTAAACACAGATACGCAGTATTTT.

This chain connects TRBV27 to TRBJ2-7; 7 bases map to TRBD2. CDR1 and CDR2 (germline): MNHEY, SMNVEV (reference sequence). V shed 5 bases, J shed 3 bases, and the junction held 7 bases outside the gene matches. The CDR3 consists of 14 residues. CDR3 nucleotide sequence: TGTGCCAGCAGTATCGGCCGGGACTACTACGAGCAGTACTTC. Amino acid sequence: CASSIGRDYYEQYF.

V usage is TRBV6-5 and J usage is TRBJ2-1; 9 bases are shared with TRBD2. Trimming removed 0 bases from V and 5 bases from J; junction bases left unmatched: 5. The CDR3 is 16 amino acids. Germline CDR1 reads MNHEY; CDR2 reads SVGAGI. Here the CDR3 reads CASSYSTAGGNNEQFF. CDR3 coding DNA: TGTGCCAGCAGTTACTCGACAGCGGGAGGTAACAATGAGCAGTTCTTC.

This chain connects TRBV5-1 to TRBJ1-3, with TRBD1 as a possible D gene (6 bases). The CDR3 covers 16 residues. Germline V gene data show CDR1 as SGHRS and CDR2 as YFSETQ. V lost 0 bases and J lost 1, with 11 bases in between. CDR3: CASSLAQGISGNTIYF. CDR3 DNA: TGCGCCAGCAGCTTGGCACAGGGAATTTCTGGAAACACCATATATTTT.

The rearrangement uses TRBV3-1 (or the pseudogene TRBV3-2) and TRBJ2-3; the match to TRBD1 covers 12 bases. Germline assignment: CDR1 LGHDT and CDR2 YNNKEL (reference sequence). V gave up 4 bases and J gave up 4 bases; unmatched junction bases: 3. The CDR3 contains 15 residues. The DNA of the CDR3 is TGTGCCAGCAGCCCGGGACAGGGGGCTTCAGATACGCAGTATTTT. It is translated as CASSPGQGASDTQYF.

This chain joins TRBV5-1 and TRBJ1-4, with D possibly being TRBD1 (6 bases). The CDR3 is made up of 14 amino acids. Germline-derived CDR1 and CDR2 are SGHRS and YFSETQ. With 0 bases removed from V and 7 bases from J, the gap between germline ends came to 10 bases. The CDR3 DNA reads TGCGCCAGCAGCTTGGGACAGGTGACTGAAAAACTGTTTTTT. It is translated as CASSLGQVTEKLFF.